What follows are 25 T cell receptor beta chains derived from one specimen sequenced in a study of T-cell reconstitution after alpha-beta-depleted transplantation in children. Preparation of the TCRbeta library was carried out with unique molecular identifiers. TCRdb fed the PCR reads into MiXCR, producing one record per CDR3 protein. This table holds around 420,000 distinct CDR3 sequences, about 17% found once. The starting material was PBMCs, mostly from graft donor cells, obtained 360 days after TCRalphabeta/CD19-depleted stem cell transplant. These receptors came from a boy under two years old who had a stem cell transplant for Wiskott-Aldrich syndrome, so the T cells may come from the graft donor.

This clonotype has a count of ten or more. The rearrangement joins TRBV29-1 to TRBJ2-4, with 10 positions matching TRBD1. V dropped 6 bases and J dropped 7; count of bases not matched to a gene: 6. CDR1 is SQVTM, CDR2 ANQGSEA, per germline. The CDR3 has 13 amino acids. Here the CDR3 reads CSVRQGAPNIQYF. CDR3 nucleotide sequence: TGCAGCGTGCGACAGGGGGCGCCGAACATTCAGTACTTC.

This clonotype appeared many times. This chain connects TRBV12-3 or TRBV12-4 to TRBJ1-6; 7 nucleotides agree with TRBD1. CDR3 size: 13 residues. V dropped 4 bases and J dropped 9; count of bases not matched to a gene: 3. This chain's CDR3 is CASSSYRGSPLHF. In DNA, the CDR3 is TGTGCCAGCAGTTCCTACAGGGGTTCACCCCTCCACTTT.

The genes are TRBV7-2 and TRBJ2-1, with D perhaps matching TRBD2 (5 bases). The CDR3 has 16 residues. Trimming took off 0 bases at V and 2 bases at J, with 11 bases between the two ends. CDR1 and CDR2 from the germline V gene are SGHTA and FQGNSA. As DNA, the CDR3 is TGTGCCAGCAGCTTAGCGGACTGGGGTCCCTACAATGAGCAGTTCTTC. Its protein product is CASSLADWGPYNEQFF. The variable domain in full, completed from reference TRBV7-2 and TRBJ2-1, reads GAGVSQSPSNKVTEKGKDVELRCDPISGHTALYWYRQSLGQGLEFLIYFQGNSAPDKSGLPSDRFSAERTGGSVSTLTIQRTQQEDSAVYLCASSLADWGPYNEQFFGPGTRLTVL.

This clonotype was observed a single time. J is TRBJ2-5 and V is TRBV25-1, with D possibly TRBD1 on 6 matching bases. There are 16 residues in the CDR3. The V end lost 4 bases, the J end lost 5 bases, and 20 bases lay between the germline ends. Germline values: CDR1 MGHDK, CDR2 SYGVNS. CDR3 DNA sequence: TGTGCCAGCAGTGTGGGGGTAAGGGCAGGGGACGAGACCCAGTACTTC. Translating it yields CASSVGVRAGDETQYF.

This clonotype was detected a few times. The gene calls are TRBV12-3 or TRBV12-4 and TRBJ1-2; 8 bases align to TRBD1. J gave up 1 base and V 5 bases, and 6 bases lay outside the gene matches. The CDR3 sequence is 15 residues long. CDR3 DNA: TGTGCCAGCAGTGTAGGACAGGGTTATAACTATGGCTACACCTTC. Its translation is CASSVGQGYNYGYTF.

This clonotype turned up a few times. The chain combines TRBV7-2 with TRBJ1-2, with 9 bases identical to TRBD1. CDR1 SGHTA and CDR2 FQGNSA come from the germline V gene. Trimming took 0 bases from V and 8 from J; bases not matched to a gene: 4. The CDR3 contains 14 residues. This chain's CDR3 is CASSLAWGQGGYTF. The CDR3 nucleotides are TGTGCCAGCAGCTTAGCTTGGGGACAGGGCGGCTACACCTTC.

This clonotype was recorded a few times. This sequence joins TRBV5-1 and TRBJ2-1; 13 bases map to TRBD2. Germline V gives CDR1 SGHRS, CDR2 YFSETQ. V gave up 5 bases and J gave up 5 bases; unmatched junction bases: 13. The CDR3 consists of 18 residues. CDR3 protein: CASRALLTSGGTHNEQFF. The CDR3 coding sequence is TGCGCCAGCAGGGCCCTCCTGACTAGCGGGGGGACGCACAATGAGCAGTTCTTC.

The CDR3 loop is CSGAGQRGGQETQYF. The DNA for the CDR3 is TGCAGCGGCGCAGGACAGCGGGGAGGACAAGAGACCCAGTACTTC. The rearrangement joins TRBV29-1 to TRBJ2-5; D is possibly TRBD2 (7 bases). CDR1 is SQVTM and CDR2 is ANQGSEA in the germline V gene. The V end lost 7 bases, the J end lost 2 bases, and 20 bases lay between the germline ends. The CDR3 totals 15 residues.

This sequence joins TRBV5-1 and TRBJ2-3; D could derive from TRBD1 or TRBD2 (6 bases each). This CDR3 contains 16 residues. Germline CDR1 is SGHRS and CDR2 is YFSETQ. V gave up 1 base and J gave up 2 bases, with 14 bases separating them. This chain's CDR3 is CASSLRGVWYTDTQYF. In DNA, the CDR3 is TGCGCCAGCAGCTTGAGGGGGGTGTGGTACACAGATACGCAGTATTTT.

J is TRBJ2-1 and V is TRBV12-3 or TRBV12-4; 9 nucleotides agree with TRBD1. CDR3 length: 14 amino acids. The junction had 6 bases not matched to a gene; V was cut back by 7 bases and J by 5 bases. The CDR3 DNA sequence: TGTGCCAGCACGCCGGGACAGGGCCACAATGAGCAGTTCTTC. It codes for CASTPGQGHNEQFF.

The rearrangement uses TRBV24-1 and TRBJ2-3; 7 nucleotides align to TRBD2. V was clipped by 11 bases and J by 7 bases; unmatched bases: 8. CDR1 and CDR2 (germline): KGHDR, SFDVKD. The CDR3 is 12 residues long. The CDR3 DNA reads TGTGCCATCTGCGGGGGAAAGAATACGCAGTATTTT. It translates to CAICGGKNTQYF.

The CDR3 sequence is CSARRVNGNSPLHF. The CDR3 DNA follows: TGCAGTGCTAGGAGGGTCAACGGCAATTCACCCCTCCACTTT. The chain recombines TRBV20-1 with TRBJ1-6; no definite D call. Germline-derived CDR1 and CDR2 are DFQATT and SNEGSKA (reference sequence). V lost 3 bases and J lost 7, with 13 bases in between. The CDR3 is made up of 14 amino acids.

The chain joins TRBV4-1 to TRBJ1-1; the D gene is possibly TRBD1 (6 bases). This CDR3 contains 15 residues. V lost 2 bases and J lost 5, with 15 bases in between. Germline CDR1 is MGHRA and CDR2 is YSYEKL. CDR3 in DNA: TGCGCCAGCAGCCAACTGTGGACAGAACATACTGAAGCTTTCTTT. It codes for CASSQLWTEHTEAFF.

The V call is TRBV5-1, the J call TRBJ2-1; D might be TRBD2 (6 bases). The CDR3 loop spans 12 amino acids. V lost 4 bases and J lost 8, with 10 bases in between. Germline CDR1 SGHRS, CDR2 YFSETQ. The CDR3 loop reads CASSLRLDEQFF. For the CDR3, the DNA is TGCGCCAGCAGCCTTCGACTAGATGAGCAGTTCTTC.

The genes are TRBV6-5 and TRBJ2-3; 8 nucleotides match TRBD2. Trimming removed 0 bases from V and 8 bases from J; junction bases left unmatched: 4. This CDR3 is built from 14 residues. Germline CDR1 reads MNHEY; CDR2 reads SVGAGI. The CDR3 DNA reads TGTGCCAGCAGTTACTCGGTCGGGGGGGGTACGCAGTATTTT. Protein product: CASSYSVGGGTQYF.

The gene calls are TRBV11-2 and TRBJ2-7, with D unresolved. V was trimmed by 3 bases and J by 0 bases, leaving 9 bases between them. Germline V gene sequence: CDR1 SGHAT, CDR2 FQNNGV. This CDR3 has 14 residues. Here the CDR3 reads CASSFGRPSYEQYF. The CDR3 nucleotides are TGTGCCAGCAGCTTCGGACGACCCTCCTACGAGCAGTACTTC.

This clonotype was seen a few times. The V and J genes are TRBV12-3 or TRBV12-4 and TRBJ2-3; TRBD1 might be the D (6 bases). The CDR3 covers 15 residues. V was cut by 6 bases and J by 6 bases, with 19 bases left in between. CDR3 loop: CASSPVEGVEDTQYF. The CDR3 DNA sequence: TGTGCCAGCAGCCCCGTAGAGGGGGTGGAGGATACGCAGTATTTT.

This clonotype was seen more than once but under ten times. The rearrangement uses TRBV14 and TRBJ2-1; 14 nucleotides align to TRBD2. V lost 4 bases to trimming and J lost 3 bases; unmatched junction nucleotides: 5. Germline V gene lookup returns CDR1 SGHDN and CDR2 FVKESK. There are 17 residues in the CDR3. The CDR3, as DNA: TGTGCCAGCAGCCCCCTGGGACTAGCGGGGGACTACAATGAGCAGTTCTTC. Encoded protein: CASSPLGLAGDYNEQFF.

This clonotype has only a few counts. The chain links TRBV6-5 to TRBJ2-1, with 9 bases identical to TRBD2. The CDR3 has 17 residues. V lost 0 bases to trimming and J lost 5 bases; unmatched junction nucleotides: 8. Germline-derived CDR1 and CDR2 are MNHEY and SVGAGI. DNA of the CDR3: TGTGCCAGCAGTTACTCGAAATCGACTAGCGGCCACAATGAGCAGTTCTTC. Translation: CASSYSKSTSGHNEQFF.

This clonotype has a count of ten or more. The junction and the germline gene differ at one end; a read error may be behind it. The chain links TRBV5-1 to TRBJ2-5; 8 nucleotides match TRBD2. The CDR3 consists of 14 residues. CDR1 and CDR2 from the germline V gene are SGHRS and YFSETQ. The chain's CDR3 is CASSLGLAGETQYF. For the CDR3, the DNA is TGTGCCAGCAGTTTGGGGCTAGCGGGAGAGACCCAGTACTTC.

This clonotype was observed a few times. The chain recombines TRBV5-1 with TRBJ2-1; D call uncertain. The CDR3 has 12 amino acids. In germline, CDR1 is SGHRS, CDR2 YFSETQ. The ends were cut back, 6 bases at V and 7 bases at J, with 11 bases in the middle. This CDR3 reads CASKTGTNEQFF. CDR3 bases: TGCGCCAGCAAGACGGGTACGAATGAGCAGTTCTTC. Supplemented by reference TRBV5-1 and TRBJ2-1, the full variable domain reads KAGVTQTPRYLIKTRGQQVTLSCSPISGHRSVSWYQQTPGQGLQFLFEYFSETQRNKGNFPGRFSGRQFSNSRSEMNVSTLELGDSALYLCASKTGTNEQFFGPGTRLTVL.

The table lists this clonotype with many counts. The chain is built from TRBV5-1 and TRBJ2-7; perhaps TRBD1 as D (5 bases). The CDR3 is 14 amino acids. V lost 0 bases, J lost 2 bases, and 9 bases lay in between. Germline V gene lookup returns CDR1 SGHRS and CDR2 YFSETQ. CDR3 loop: CASSLARAAYEQYF. The CDR3 region has the DNA TGCGCCAGCAGCTTGGCCAGGGCGGCCTACGAGCAGTACTTC. Full variable domain (outside the CDR3, taken from reference TRBV5-1 and TRBJ2-7): KAGVTQTPRYLIKTRGQQVTLSCSPISGHRSVSWYQQTPGQGLQFLFEYFSETQRNKGNFPGRFSGRQFSNSRSEMNVSTLELGDSALYLCASSLARAAYEQYFGPGTRLTVT.

The chain uses TRBV2 and TRBJ2-2; 8 bases align to TRBD1. Looked up from germline, CDR1 is SNHLY and CDR2 is FYNNEI. This CDR3 is built from 16 residues. After removal of 6 bases from V and 6 bases from J, the junction contained 12 bases not matched to a gene. CDR3: CASRDYGTGSAGELFF. The DNA for the CDR3 is TGTGCCAGCAGAGACTATGGGACAGGATCGGCCGGGGAGCTGTTTTTT. The whole variable domain, filled in from reference TRBV2 and TRBJ2-2, reads EPEVTQTPSHQVTQMGQEVILRCVPISNHLYFYWYRQILGQKVEFLVSFYNNEISEKSEIFDDQFSVERPDGSNFTLKIRSTKLEDSAMYFCASRDYGTGSAGELFFGEGSRLTVL.

Only a few counts were recorded for this clonotype. V and J are TRBV6-5 and TRBJ1-3; D is ambiguous. Germline lookup yields CDR1 MNHEY and CDR2 SVGAGI. The CDR3 is made up of 14 amino acids. V lost 2 bases and J 2 bases, leaving 7 bases between the germline ends. This chain's CDR3 is CASSYNGPGNTIYF. The CDR3, as DNA: TGTGCCAGCAGTTACAACGGCCCTGGAAACACCATATATTTT.

This clonotype was detected only a few times. This chain links TRBV5-1 with TRBJ2-5; a weak D match, TRBD1 (6 bases). The V and J ends lost 2 bases and 5 bases respectively, with 22 bases between them. Germline CDR1 is SGHRS and CDR2 is YFSETQ. The CDR3 is made up of 17 amino acids. DNA for the CDR3: TGCGCCAGCAGCTTCAAGGCTAGGGGGTTTTCTCTGGAGACCCAGTACTTC. Amino acids: CASSFKARGFSLETQYF.